This TCR beta chain was obtained from a study of T cells after yellow fever vaccination. Overall study: Any fraction with a low cell number was prepared using SMART-Seq v4 Ultra Low Input.

Study-level findings and limits: Contaminating bulk clonotypes could be abundant in FACS-sorted repertoires. Among primary-vaccination clones, most reappeared after the booster, at approximately 96% for CD4 and under 90% for CD8.

The 5'RACE template-switching step produced TCR cDNA and added a universal primer site and UMIs. TCRdb redid the calling of the 5' RACE reads with MiXCR, one entry per CDR3 protein. The data show more than 350,000 distinct CDR3 sequences, around 10% seen once. Unmatched junction bases numbered 4, after V lost 7 bases and J lost 2 bases. CDR1 is MNHEY and CDR2 is SVGEGT in the germline V gene. The CDR3 length is 14 residues. This clonotype was seen only a few times. Its cognate antigen is unknown. The input for sequencing was PBMCs, taken on the day of the first yellow fever vaccination. The chain carries TRBV6-2 or TRBV6-3 and TRBJ2-2, with 7 bases that match TRBD1. This sequence was found in a man aged 18 to 35 who received the YFV17D yellow fever vaccine. The CDR3 DNA reads TGTGCCAGCAATCAAGGGGGCAACACCGGGGAGCTGTTTTTT. This sequence encodes CASNQGGNTGELFF.